These 17 T cell receptor beta chains originate from one sample sequenced in a study of CD8 T cells in ankylosing spondylitis. TCRdb redid the calling of the 5' RACE reads with MiXCR, one entry per CDR3 protein. The sample yields about 240,000 distinct CDR3 sequences, 8.6% seen once. The specimen sequenced was blood, either unsorted or a sorted T cell fraction (not recorded which). The receptors originated from a male donor with ankylosing spondylitis or in good health (not recorded which).

CDR3: CASSPRTSGVEQYF. The CDR3, as DNA: TGCGCCAGCAGCCCTAGGACATCCGGGGTCGAGCAGTACTTC. The chain is built from TRBV5-1 and TRBJ2-7; D may correspond to TRBD1 or TRBD2 (5 bases each). This CDR3 comprises 14 residues. Trimming pared 4 bases from V and 6 bases from J, leaving 17 bases between. Germline V gene sequence: CDR1 SGHRS, CDR2 YFSETQ.

The rearrangement uses TRBV20-1 and TRBJ2-3; 8 bases line up with TRBD2. Germline CDR1 is DFQATT and CDR2 is SNEGSKA (reference sequence). The CDR3 is 14 amino acids. Trimming removed 3 bases from V and 5 bases from J; junction bases left unmatched: 7. DNA for the CDR3: TGCAGTGCTAGGTCCCGGGAGGGTAAAGATACGCAGTATTTT. Its translation is CSARSREGKDTQYF.

J is TRBJ2-4 and V is TRBV4-1; 11 bases map to TRBD1. The CDR3 runs to 14 residues. The germline CDR1 and CDR2 sequences are MGHRA and YSYEKL. The V gene end was trimmed by 4 bases and the J gene end by 6 bases; junction bases not matched to a gene: 2. CDR3: CASSPGTGGNIQYF. In nucleotides, the CDR3 is TGCGCCAGCAGCCCCGGGACAGGGGGAAACATTCAGTACTTC.

This clonotype was observed at least ten times. CDR3 bases: TGCGCCAGCAGCCTGATGCGGGATACCTACGAGCAGTACTTC. Its translation is CASSLMRDTYEQYF. The gene calls are TRBV5-1 and TRBJ2-7; D may be TRBD2 (6 bases). This CDR3 spans 14 amino acids. In germline, CDR1 is SGHRS, CDR2 YFSETQ. The V and J ends lost 4 bases and 2 bases respectively, with 13 bases between them.

This clonotype was seen at least ten times. The chain employs TRBV5-4 and TRBJ1-1; D unresolved. V lost 7 bases to trimming and J lost 0 bases, with 10 bases between them. Per germline, CDR1 SGHNT and CDR2 YYREEE (reference sequence). The CDR3 consists of 13 residues. The CDR3 region is CASGTELNTEAFF. CDR3 bases: TGTGCCAGCGGTACAGAACTGAACACTGAAGCTTTCTTT.

This clonotype has just a few counts. The chain couples TRBV11-2 to TRBJ2-2; D ambiguous. CDR1 is SGHAT, CDR2 FQNNGV, per germline. The CDR3 has 14 amino acids. Trimming left V 2 bases short and J 3 bases short, with 7 bases between. This chain's CDR3 is CASSLRPYTGELFF. CDR3 DNA: TGTGCCAGCAGCTTAAGGCCGTACACCGGGGAGCTGTTTTTT. Filled out from reference TRBV11-2 and TRBJ2-2, the complete variable domain reads EAGVAQSPRYKIIEKRQSVAFWCNPISGHATLYWYQQILGQGPKLLIQFQNNGVVDDSQLPKDRFSAERLKGVDSTLKIQPAKLEDSAVYLCASSLRPYTGELFFGEGSRLTVL.

Ten or more counts support this clonotype. This chain uses TRBV20-1 with TRBJ2-5, with D maybe TRBD1 (6 bases). Germline CDR1 reads DFQATT; CDR2 reads SNEGSKA (reference sequence). Trimming removed 2 bases at V and 2 bases at J, with 12 bases between. CDR3 length: 14 residues. In DNA, the CDR3 is TGCAGTGCTAGAAAGGGACACACACAAGAGACCCAGTACTTC. It specifies CSARKGHTQETQYF.

The V gene is TRBV3-1, the J gene TRBJ1-5; no firm D call. The V gene lost 2 bases and the J gene lost 0 bases, with 2 bases spanning the gap. There are 13 residues in the CDR3. CDR1 is LGHDT and CDR2 is YNNKEL in the germline V gene (reference sequence). The CDR3 coding sequence is TGTGCCAGCAGCCAAACTAGCAATCAGCCCCAGCATTTT. This codes for CASSQTSNQPQHF. The whole variable domain, filled in from reference TRBV3-1 and TRBJ1-5, reads DTAVSQTPKYLVTQMGNDKSIKCEQNLGHDTMYWYKQDSKKFLKIMFSYNNKELIINETVPNRFSPKSPDKAHLNLHINSLELGDSAVYFCASSQTSNQPQHFGDGTRLSIL.

This clonotype was counted at least ten times. This chain links TRBV20-1 with TRBJ2-2; no clear D. There are 15 residues in the CDR3. The germline V gene encodes CDR1 DFQATT and CDR2 SNEGSKA (reference sequence). V was trimmed by 2 bases and J by 0 bases, leaving 10 bases between them. The CDR3 protein is CSARTSYPNTGELFF. As DNA, the CDR3 is TGCAGTGCTAGAACCAGCTACCCGAACACCGGGGAGCTGTTTTTT.

Ten or more counts support this clonotype. The chain links TRBV29-1 to TRBJ1-2; D unclear. Germline CDR1 reads SQVTM; CDR2 reads ANQGSEA. V shed 6 bases and J shed 5 bases, with 16 bases lying between them. There are 13 residues in the CDR3. CDR3 nucleotide sequence: TGCAGCGTCGAGAAGGGTGCCCTATATGGCTACACCTTC. Encoded protein: CSVEKGALYGYTF.

This chain links TRBV2 with TRBJ2-6; 7 nucleotides align to TRBD1. V shed 4 bases and J 5 bases; nucleotides not matched to a gene: 17. CDR3 size: 19 residues. Germline-derived CDR1 and CDR2 are SNHLY and FYNNEI. The CDR3 reads CASSAQDRSPGDRANVLTF. The CDR3 DNA reads as TGTGCCAGCAGTGCCCAGGACAGGTCACCCGGGGACAGGGCCAACGTCCTGACTTTC.

This clonotype was seen at least ten times. The CDR3 region is CSASTSSSTDTQYF. DNA of the CDR3: TGCAGTGCTAGTACCAGCTCTAGCACAGATACGCAGTATTTT. The V and J genes are TRBV20-1 and TRBJ2-3; D is unresolved. V lost 3 bases and J lost 0, with 10 bases in between. CDR3 size: 14 residues. The V gene's germline CDR1 is DFQATT and CDR2 SNEGSKA (reference sequence).

This clonotype was observed at least ten times. The gene calls are TRBV12-3 or TRBV12-4 and TRBJ1-2; a possible D gene is TRBD1 (5 bases). The CDR3 length is 13 residues. Between the trimmed V and J ends, which lost 2 bases and 7 bases, there was a span of 11 bases. CDR3 coding DNA: TGTGCCAGCAGTTTAATAGGGGCGCGTGGCTACACCTTC. Residues: CASSLIGARGYTF.

This clonotype was seen many times. The chain joins TRBV20-1 to TRBJ2-5, with D perhaps matching TRBD2 (5 bases). The CDR3 totals 13 residues. The V end lost 5 bases, the J end lost 5 bases, and 15 bases lay between the germline ends. Looked up from germline, CDR1 is DFQATT and CDR2 is SNEGSKA (reference sequence). DNA for the CDR3: TGCAGTGCTCCAACCGGGGTCCAGGAGACCCAGTACTTC. Protein sequence: CSAPTGVQETQYF.

This clonotype has a count of ten or more. V is TRBV12-3 or TRBV12-4 and J is TRBJ2-1; TRBD2 aligns across 7 bases. The CDR3 has 14 residues. Unmatched junction bases numbered 1, after V lost 3 bases and J lost 2 bases. CDR3 nucleotides: TGTGCCAGCAGTTTGGGGGGGGCCTACAATGAGCAGTTCTTC. It codes for CASSLGGAYNEQFF.

Of note for this clonotype: A single base separates this from a much larger clone, so it may be a read error. This chain joins TRBV20-1 and TRBJ2-3; TRBD1 agrees at 9 bases. This CDR3 contains 17 residues. CDR1 is DFQATT and CDR2 is SNEGSKA in the germline V gene (reference sequence). This chain's CDR3 is CCAPPSGGQGRTDTQYF. DNA of the CDR3: TGCTGTGCTCCCCCCTCCGGGGGACAGGGTAGGACAGATACGCAGTATTTT.

The table lists this clonotype with many counts. This sequence joins TRBV4-1 and TRBJ2-2; D unclear. The CDR3 has 14 residues. V lost 5 bases and J 1 base, leaving 8 bases between the germline ends. Germline V gene data show CDR1 as MGHRA and CDR2 as YSYEKL. As DNA, the CDR3 is TGCGCCAGCAGCGTCAGCTTGAACACCGGGGAGCTGTTTTTT. This encodes CASSVSLNTGELFF.